This T cell receptor (beta chain) was identified in a study of blood T cell repertoires in COVID-19. Looking at the study overall: Sites across the United States, Italy and Spain contributed samples from acute and convalescent COVID-19. PBMCs, B-cell-depleted T cells, or T cells provided the cDNA or gDNA that made up the material.

Authors' data handling: It was from reference gene primer amplification that nucleated cell counts were estimated. Method: immunoSEQ multiplex PCR; TCRdb's copy keeps in-frame clones and lacks some. D and trimming were read from the DNA, whereas the V and J calls and clone size are those reported in that table. Of about 340,000 clones in the sample, 80% to 90% were seen once. In germline, CDR1 is SEHNR, CDR2 FQNEAQ (reference sequence). The CDR3 contains 12 residues. V dropped 5 bases and J dropped 7 bases, with 11 bases sitting between them. V usage is TRBV7-9 and J usage is TRBJ1-2; possibly TRBD1 for D (5 bases). This sequence originates from a man in his thirties or forties with active or convalescent COVID-19. The material sequenced was peripheral blood. CDR3 bases: TGTGCCAGCAGCCCACGCGGGGGTGGCTACACCTTC. It encodes CASSPRGGGYTF.